The entry below describes one T cell receptor (beta chain). Antigen specificity is unknown. This entry belongs to a study of T cell responses to AZD1222 COVID-19 vaccine. V lost 5 bases and J lost 8; bases outside the gene matches: 7. CDR1 is SGHTA and CDR2 is FQGNSA in the germline V gene. The CDR3 consists of 15 residues. Findings of the study overall: Among AZD1222 vaccinees, only five or six were seropositive at baseline. Reports say nearly half of spike-specific TCRs go after unmutated variant regions.

The assay was immunoSEQ multiplex PCR, and TCRdb's table has in-frame clones only and misses some. The repertoire consists of 150,000 to 200,000 clones, with approximately 94% occurring once and the leading ten covering roughly 5%. The specimen comprised peripheral blood, sampled 28 days after the second AZD1222 dose. The chain carries TRBV7-2 and TRBJ1-6, with 9 nucleotides matching TRBD1. The TCR comes from an adult who received the AZD1222 COVID-19 vaccine. Here the CDR3 DNA reads TGTGCCAGCAGCCCCACCGGGACAGGGTATTCACCCCTCCACTTT. Its translation is CASSPTGTGYSPLHF.